This T cell receptor beta chain derives from a study of liver allograft versus peripheral blood T cells. As for the study in general: Comparative analysis was performed on T cell receptor repertoires from transplanted livers and from recipients' peripheral blood.

V trimming: 7 bases; J trimming: 6 bases; junction bases outside the gene matches: 7. CDR3 length: 13 amino acids. Germline V gives CDR1 SGHAT, CDR2 FQNNGV. TCRdb processed the reads anew with MiXCR; each CDR3 protein has one entry. The repertoire includes 10,000 or so distinct CDR3 sequences, roughly 18% of them detected once, and approximately 1.2% sits in the top ten. Worth noting for this clonotype: Its antigen is unknown.

Whole-study results and caveats: According to reports, the T cell receptor repertoires inside liver allografts differed from those in peripheral blood.

The rearrangement links TRBV11-2 to TRBJ1-2; 8 bases are shared with TRBD1. The sequence was collected from a human patient who had a liver transplant. A share of the T cells may be of graft donor origin. The CDR3 reads CASTARTGNGYTF. The CDR3 DNA reads TGTGCCAGCACCGCGAGGACAGGGAATGGCTACACCTTC.